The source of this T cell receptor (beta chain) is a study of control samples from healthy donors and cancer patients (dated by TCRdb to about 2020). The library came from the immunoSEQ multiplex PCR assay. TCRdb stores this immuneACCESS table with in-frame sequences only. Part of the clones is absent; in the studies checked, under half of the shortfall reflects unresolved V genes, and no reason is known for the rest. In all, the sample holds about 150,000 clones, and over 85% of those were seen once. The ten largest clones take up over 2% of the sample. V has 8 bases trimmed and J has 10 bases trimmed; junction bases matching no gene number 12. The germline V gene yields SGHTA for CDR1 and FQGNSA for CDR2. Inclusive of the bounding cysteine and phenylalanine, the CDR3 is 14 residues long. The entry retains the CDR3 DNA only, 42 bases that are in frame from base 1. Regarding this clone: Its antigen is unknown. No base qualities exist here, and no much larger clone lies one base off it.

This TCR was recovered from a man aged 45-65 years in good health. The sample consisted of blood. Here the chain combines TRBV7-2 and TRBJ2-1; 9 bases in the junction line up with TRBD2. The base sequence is TGTGCCAGCGTGCTAGCGGGGCGGTTCCAGGAGCAGTTCTTC. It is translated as CASVLAGRFQEQFF.